This TCR beta chain was recovered during a study of blood T cells in healthy people across ages. Per individual sample, total RNA of at least 5.5 micrograms was extracted. Notes on this clonotype: Its specificity is unknown. An end of the junction differs from the germline gene, which may be a read error.

Study-wide results and limits: The long-lived group displayed more naive CD4+ cells, plus higher diversity, than the aged donors did.

The use of a sample-barcoded 5' primer and a J-beta primer mix characterized a second PCR of roughly 7 to 11 cycles. From the 5' RACE reads, TCRdb called clonotypes with MiXCR, one entry per CDR3 protein. There are approximately 1.5 million distinct CDR3 sequences in the sample; roughly 30% occur only once, and approximately 10% lies in the top ten. The receptor was isolated from a woman aged 25 to 39 in good health. The source material was blood.

This chain's CDR3 is CASSLQGNTKAFF. The DNA for the CDR3 is TGTGCCAGCAGCCTACAGGGGAACACTAAAGCTTTCTTT. The chain joins TRBV7-9 to TRBJ1-1; 7 bases are a match to TRBD1. Per the germline V gene, CDR1 is SEHNR and CDR2 is FQNEAQ (reference sequence). The CDR3 has 13 amino acids.